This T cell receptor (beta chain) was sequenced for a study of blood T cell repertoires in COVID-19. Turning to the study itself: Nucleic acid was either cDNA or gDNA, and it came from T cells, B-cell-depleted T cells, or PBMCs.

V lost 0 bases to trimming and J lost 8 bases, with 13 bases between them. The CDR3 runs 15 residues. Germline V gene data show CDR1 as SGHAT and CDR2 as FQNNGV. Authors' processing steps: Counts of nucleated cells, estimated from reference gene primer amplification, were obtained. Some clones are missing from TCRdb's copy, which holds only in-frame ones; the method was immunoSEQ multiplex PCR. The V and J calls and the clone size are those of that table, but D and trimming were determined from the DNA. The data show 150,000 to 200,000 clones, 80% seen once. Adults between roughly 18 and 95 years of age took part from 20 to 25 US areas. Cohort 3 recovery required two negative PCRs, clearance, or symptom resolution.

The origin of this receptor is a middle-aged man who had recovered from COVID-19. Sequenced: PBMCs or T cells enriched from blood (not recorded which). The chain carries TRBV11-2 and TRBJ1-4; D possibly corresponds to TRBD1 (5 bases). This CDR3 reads CASSLDFTGVEKLFF. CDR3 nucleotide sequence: TGTGCCAGCAGCTTAGACTTTACAGGAGTAGAAAAACTGTTTTTT.